This T cell receptor (beta chain) was found in a study of OX40 agonist ivuxolimab in advanced cancers. Study overall: Treatment of patients was with ivuxolimab, an agonistic anti-OX40 (CD134) antibody.

The table came from immunoSEQ multiplex PCR; TCRdb's copy has only in-frame clones and leaves some out. The sample has around 65,000 clones, 88% seen once. Trimming left V 4 bases short and J 4 bases short, with 14 bases between. This CDR3 has 14 amino acids. Looked up from germline, CDR1 is SGHRS and CDR2 is YFSETQ. Individuals having autoimmune disease history or systemic immunosuppression were not enrolled. The receptor comes from an adult with an advanced solid tumor such as melanoma, head and neck, liver or kidney cancer. The chain is built from TRBV5-1 and TRBJ1-1, with D perhaps matching TRBD1 (6 bases). The sequences come from CD4+ or CD8+ T cells sorted from blood, collected in a trial of the OX40 agonist ivuxolimab. The CDR3 loop is CASSPTGWSTEAFF. The CDR3 nucleotides are TGCGCCAGCAGCCCGACAGGATGGAGCACTGAAGCTTTCTTT.